This TCR beta chain emerged from a study of CD8+ T cells in alopecia areata. Regarding the study as a whole: Under tofacitinib, numerous expanded lesional clonotypes remained detectable in scalp and blood.

Germline V gives CDR1 MGHDK, CDR2 SYGVNS. V lost 10 bases, J lost 5 bases, and 11 bases lay in between. The CDR3 spans 11 residues. As for treatment: oral pan-JAK inhibitor, 5-10 mg twice daily. This clone was detected ten times or more. The antigen is not known. cDNA prepared by RNA extraction and subsequent reverse transcription served as the template for sequencing. The assay was immunoSEQ multiplex PCR, and TCRdb's table has in-frame clones only and misses some. The data show 150,000 or so clones, with roughly 65% seen just once and roughly 0.99% held by the top ten. This material consisted of CD4+ T cells sorted from blood, taken at week 4, from a patient treated with tofacitinib. The TCR was taken from a human donor with alopecia areata. This chain uses TRBV25-1 with TRBJ1-2; no clear D gene. CDR3 amino acids: CATEMNYGYTF. The CDR3 DNA reads as TGTGCCACAGAGATGAATTATGGCTACACCTTC.